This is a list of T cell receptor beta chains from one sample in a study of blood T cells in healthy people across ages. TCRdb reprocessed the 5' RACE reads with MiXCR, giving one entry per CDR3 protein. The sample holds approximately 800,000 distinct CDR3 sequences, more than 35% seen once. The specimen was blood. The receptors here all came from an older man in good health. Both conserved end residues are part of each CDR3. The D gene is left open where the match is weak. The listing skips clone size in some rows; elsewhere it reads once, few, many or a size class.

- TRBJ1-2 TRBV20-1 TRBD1 CSARAPRGRVGYTF TGCAGTGCTAGAGCGCCCAGGGGGCGCGTTGGCTACACCTTC
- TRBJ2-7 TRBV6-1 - CASSMATGYYEQYF TGTGCCAGCAGTATGGCCACGGGGTACTACGAGCAGTACTTC
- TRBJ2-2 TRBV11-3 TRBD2 CASSFVTSDTGELFF TGTGCCAGCAGCTTCGTGACTAGCGACACCGGGGAGCTGTTTTTT
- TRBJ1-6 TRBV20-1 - CSASIGDYSSSYNSPLHF TGCAGTGCTAGTATCGGGGACTATTCCAGCTCCTATAATTCACCCCTCCACTTT
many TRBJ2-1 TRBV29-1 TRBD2 CSVPAGGDEQFF TGCAGCGTTCCGGCGGGAGGCGATGAGCAGTTCTTC
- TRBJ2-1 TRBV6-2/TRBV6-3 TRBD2 CASSFVAGSTSGNNEQFF TGTGCCAGCAGTTTTGTCGCCGGCTCAACCAGCGGGAACAATGAGCAGTTCTTC
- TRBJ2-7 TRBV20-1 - CSAVLTGGIYEQYF TGCAGTGCGGTACTTACAGGAGGGATTTACGAGCAGTACTTC
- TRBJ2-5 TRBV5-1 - CTSTLLGSKGETQYF TGCACCAGCACCCTACTTGGATCAAAGGGAGAGACCCAGTACTTC
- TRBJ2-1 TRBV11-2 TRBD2 CASSSPRGRAGNEQFF TGTGCCAGCAGCTCGCCCCGCGGGAGGGCCGGCAATGAGCAGTTCTTC
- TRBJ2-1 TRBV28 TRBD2 CASSLATSGKETQFF TGTGCCAGCAGTTTAGCGACTAGCGGGAAAGAGACCCAGTTCTTC
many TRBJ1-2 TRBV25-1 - CATTTESDYGYTF TGTGCCACCACGACGGAATCTGACTATGGCTACACCTTC
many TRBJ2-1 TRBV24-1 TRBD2 CATSESYGTETSGSSYNEQFF TGTGCCACCAGTGAGTCGTACGGGACAGAGACTAGCGGAAGCTCCTACAATGAGCAGTTCTTC
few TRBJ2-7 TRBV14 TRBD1 CASSPTSRGTLYEQYF TGTGCCAGCAGCCCGACAAGCAGGGGGACCCTCTACGAGCAGTACTTC
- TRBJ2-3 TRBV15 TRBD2 CATQLSGGATDTQYF TGTGCCACTCAGCTGAGCGGGGGGGCCACAGATACGCAGTATTTT
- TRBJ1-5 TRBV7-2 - CASSKNGYSNQPQHF TGTGCCAGCAGCAAAAACGGATATAGCAATCAGCCCCAGCATTTT
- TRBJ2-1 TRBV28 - CASSPVRENEQFF TGTGCCAGCAGTCCCGTCCGTGAGAATGAGCAGTTCTTC
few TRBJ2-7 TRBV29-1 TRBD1 CSSRDSDSYEQYF TGCAGCTCACGGGACAGCGACTCCTACGAGCAGTACTTC
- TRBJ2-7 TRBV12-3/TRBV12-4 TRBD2 CASSLGGRAEQYF TGTGCCAGCAGTTTAGGCGGGAGGGCCGAGCAGTACTTC
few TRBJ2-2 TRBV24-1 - CATSRAENTGELFF TGTGCCACCAGCCGGGCAGAGAACACCGGGGAGCTGTTTTTT
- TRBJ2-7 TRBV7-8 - CASSLAGYERYF TGTGCCAGCAGCTTGGCCGGCTACGAGCGGTACTTC
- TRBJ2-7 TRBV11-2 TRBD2 CASSSSGEGPFEQYF TGTGCCAGCAGCTCTTCTGGGGAGGGCCCCTTCGAGCAGTACTTC
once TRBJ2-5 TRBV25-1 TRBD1 CASSVPTGGVGETQYF TGTGCCAGCAGTGTTCCGACAGGGGGAGTGGGGGAGACCCAGTACTTC
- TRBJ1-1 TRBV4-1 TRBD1 CASSLVQGADTEAFF TGCGCCAGCAGCCTAGTACAGGGGGCTGACACTGAAGCTTTCTTT
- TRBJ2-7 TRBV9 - CASSVGGQGSYEQYF TGTGCCAGCAGCGTAGGTGGTCAGGGCTCCTACGAGCAGTACTTC
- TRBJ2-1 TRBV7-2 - CASSLAGVAAEQFF TGTGCCAGCAGCTTAGCAGGGGTAGCGGCTGAGCAGTTCTTC
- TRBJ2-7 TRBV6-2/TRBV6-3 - CASRSLAAPYNEQYF TGTGCCAGCAGATCACTAGCCGCCCCCTACAATGAGCAGTACTTC
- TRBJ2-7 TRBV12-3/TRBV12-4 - CASTYGTAAYEQYF TGTGCCAGCACTTACGGGACGGCCGCCTACGAGCAGTACTTC
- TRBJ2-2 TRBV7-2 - CASSLVELLAGELFF TGTGCCAGCAGCCTAGTAGAGTTGCTCGCCGGGGAGCTGTTTTTT
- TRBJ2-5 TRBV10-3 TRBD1 CAIRRGTGVESETQYF TGTGCCATCAGGAGGGGGACAGGGGTAGAATCGGAGACCCAGTACTTC
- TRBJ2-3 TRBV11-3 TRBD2 CASVKSAGEADTQYF TGTGCCAGCGTCAAATCCGCGGGAGAGGCAGATACGCAGTATTTT
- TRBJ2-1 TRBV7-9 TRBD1 CASSPGTGGEDEQFF TGTGCCAGCAGCCCAGGGACAGGGGGGGAGGATGAGCAGTTCTTC
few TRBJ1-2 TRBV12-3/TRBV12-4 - CASSLRGSYGYTF TGTGCCAGCAGTTTACGGGGTTCCTATGGCTACACCTTC
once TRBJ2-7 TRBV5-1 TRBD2 CASSTVAGLHPYEQYF TGCGCCAGCAGCACCGTAGCGGGACTCCACCCCTACGAGCAGTACTTC
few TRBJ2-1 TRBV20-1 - CSARDFRTQPVGQFF TGCAGTGCTAGAGATTTTCGGACTCAACCCGTTGGGCAGTTCTTC
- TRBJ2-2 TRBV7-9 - CASSLALDTGELFF TGTGCCAGCAGCTTAGCACTAGACACCGGGGAGCTGTTTTTT
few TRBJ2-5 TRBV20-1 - CSAIPTGPETQYF TGCAGTGCGATCCCAACAGGACCAGAGACCCAGTACTTC
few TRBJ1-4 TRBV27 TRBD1 CASSFTGTGYINEKLFF TGTGCCAGCAGTTTCACCGGGACAGGATATATTAATGAAAAACTGTTTTTT
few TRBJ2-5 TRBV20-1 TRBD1 CSAAGQGLETQYF TGCAGTGCTGCCGGACAGGGTCTAGAGACCCAGTACTTC
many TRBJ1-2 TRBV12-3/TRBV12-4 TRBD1 CASRRDSPYGYTF TGTGCCAGCAGACGGGACAGTCCATATGGCTACACCTTC
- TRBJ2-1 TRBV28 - CASSFGEQFF TGTGCCAGCAGTTTTGGTGAGCAGTTCTTC
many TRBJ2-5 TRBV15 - CATSRELDPGTTRYF TGTGCCACCAGCAGAGAATTAGATCCGGGGACAACGAGGTACTTC
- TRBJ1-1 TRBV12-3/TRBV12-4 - CASSRDQGWGNTEAFF TGTGCCAGCAGCCGAGACCAAGGATGGGGGAACACTGAAGCTTTCTTT
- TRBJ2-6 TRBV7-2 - CASSLEARSGANVLTF TGTGCCAGCAGCTTAGAAGCCAGATCTGGGGCCAACGTCCTGACTTTC
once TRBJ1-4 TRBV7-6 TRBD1 CASSPGTGADEKLFF TGTGCCAGCAGTCCCGGGACAGGGGCAGACGAAAAACTGTTTTTT
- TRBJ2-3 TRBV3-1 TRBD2 CASSDLAGGKGETQYF TGTGCCAGTTCGGATTTAGCGGGAGGGAAAGGAGAGACGCAGTATTTT
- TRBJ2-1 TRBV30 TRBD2 CAWSESGTNEQFF TGTGCCTGGAGTGAAAGCGGGACTAATGAGCAGTTCTTC
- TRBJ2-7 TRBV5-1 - CASSRDLTGSYEQYF TGCGCCAGCAGCCGGGACCTAACGGGCTCCTACGAGCAGTACTTC
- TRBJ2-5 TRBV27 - CASSLSRLETQYF TGTGCCAGCAGTTTATCCAGATTAGAGACCCAGTACTTC
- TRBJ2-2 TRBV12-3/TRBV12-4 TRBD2 CASSLKLAGAYTGELFF TGTGCCAGCAGTTTAAAGCTAGCGGGAGCGTACACCGGGGAGCTGTTTTTT
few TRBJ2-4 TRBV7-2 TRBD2 CASSLAPSGSPKNIQYF TGTGCCAGCAGCTTAGCGCCTAGCGGGAGTCCCAAAAACATTCAGTACTTC
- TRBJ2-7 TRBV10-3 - CAISGLGWGRSYEQYF TGTGCCATCAGTGGGTTAGGGTGGGGCCGGTCCTACGAGCAGTACTTC
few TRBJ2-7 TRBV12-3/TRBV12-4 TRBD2 CASSAVAGTYEQYF TGTGCCAGCAGTGCGGTAGCGGGGACCTACGAGCAGTACTTC
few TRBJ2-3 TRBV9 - CASSSADSRADTQYF TGTGCCAGCAGCAGTGCGGACTCGCGGGCAGATACGCAGTATTTT
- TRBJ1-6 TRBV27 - CANKPDTGDGNSPLHF TGTGCCAACAAGCCGGATACAGGTGACGGAAATTCACCCCTCCACTTT
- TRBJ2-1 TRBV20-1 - CSASPGLADSYNEQFF TGCAGTGCTAGCCCTGGGTTAGCGGACTCCTACAATGAGCAGTTCTTC
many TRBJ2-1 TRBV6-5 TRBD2 CASSPLAGGPGNEQFF TGTGCCAGCAGCCCTCTGGCGGGAGGCCCCGGCAATGAGCAGTTCTTC